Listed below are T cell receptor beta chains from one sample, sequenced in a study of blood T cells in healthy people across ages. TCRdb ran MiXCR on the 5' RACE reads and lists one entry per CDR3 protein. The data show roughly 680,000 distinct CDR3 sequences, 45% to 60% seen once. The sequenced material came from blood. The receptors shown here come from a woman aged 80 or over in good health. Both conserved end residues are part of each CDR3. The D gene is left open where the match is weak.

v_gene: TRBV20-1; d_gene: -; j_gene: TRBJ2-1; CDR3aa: CSAELVNEQFF
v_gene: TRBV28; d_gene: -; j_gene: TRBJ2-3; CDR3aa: CASTWDSATDTQYF
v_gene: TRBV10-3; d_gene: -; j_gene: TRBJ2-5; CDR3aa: CAIRESGGTQYF
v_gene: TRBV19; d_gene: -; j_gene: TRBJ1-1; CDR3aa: CASSIGQASAFF
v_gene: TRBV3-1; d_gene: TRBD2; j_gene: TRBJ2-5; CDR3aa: CASSRSSGDETQYF
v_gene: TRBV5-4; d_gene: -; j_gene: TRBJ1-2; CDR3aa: CASSHPSDLGYTF
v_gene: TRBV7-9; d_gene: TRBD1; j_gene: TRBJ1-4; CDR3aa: CASSSTGVKLFF
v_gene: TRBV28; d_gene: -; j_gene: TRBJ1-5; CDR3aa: CASRTQGHPLLKQPQHF
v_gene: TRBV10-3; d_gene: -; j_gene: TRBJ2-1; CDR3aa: CAISEYLVEQFF
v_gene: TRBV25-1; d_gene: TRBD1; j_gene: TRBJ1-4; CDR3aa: CASSGRGNEKLFF
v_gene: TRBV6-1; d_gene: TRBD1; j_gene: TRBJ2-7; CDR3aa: CASSLGTGYSLYEQYF
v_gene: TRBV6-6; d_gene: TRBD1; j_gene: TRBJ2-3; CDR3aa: CASSYAGTGVGTQYF
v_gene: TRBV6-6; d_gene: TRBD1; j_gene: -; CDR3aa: CASSYDGTGGYEQYF
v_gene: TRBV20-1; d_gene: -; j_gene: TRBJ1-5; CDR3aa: CSARLGRDQPQHF
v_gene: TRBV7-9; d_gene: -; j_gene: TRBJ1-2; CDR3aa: CASSSTVSSYTF
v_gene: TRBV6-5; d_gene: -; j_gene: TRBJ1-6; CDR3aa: CASSYSNSLGSPLHF
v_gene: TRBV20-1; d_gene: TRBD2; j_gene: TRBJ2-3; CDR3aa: CSALAGFIDTQYF
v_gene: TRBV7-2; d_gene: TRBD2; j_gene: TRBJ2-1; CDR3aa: CASSLSSGPYNEQFF
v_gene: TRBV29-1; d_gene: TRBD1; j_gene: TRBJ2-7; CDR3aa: CSVSGTGFTEQYF
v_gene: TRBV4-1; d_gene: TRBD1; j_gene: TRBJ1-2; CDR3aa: CASCQRTGGYDNYGYTF
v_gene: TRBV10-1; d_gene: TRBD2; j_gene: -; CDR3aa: CAALTSGRGEQYF
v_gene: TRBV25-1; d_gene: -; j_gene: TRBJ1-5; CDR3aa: CASSDRAGQPQHF
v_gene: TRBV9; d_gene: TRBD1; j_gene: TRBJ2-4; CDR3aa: CASSVEPGQGIGNIQYF
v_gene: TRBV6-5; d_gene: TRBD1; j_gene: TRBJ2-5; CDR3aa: CASWTGGWRQYF
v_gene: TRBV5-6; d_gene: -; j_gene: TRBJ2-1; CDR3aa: CASTSRPGLEYNEQFF
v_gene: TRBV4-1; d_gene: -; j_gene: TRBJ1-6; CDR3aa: CASSQDGGGRTYNSPLHF
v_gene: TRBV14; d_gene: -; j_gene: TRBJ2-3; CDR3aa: CASSQDRGAISDTQYF
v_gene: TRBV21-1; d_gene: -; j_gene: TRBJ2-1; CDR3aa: CARSSVPGESSYNEQFF
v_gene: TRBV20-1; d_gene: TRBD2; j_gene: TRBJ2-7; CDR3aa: CSARALSGSQYEQYF
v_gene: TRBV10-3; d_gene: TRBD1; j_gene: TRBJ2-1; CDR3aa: CAIKTGNEQFF
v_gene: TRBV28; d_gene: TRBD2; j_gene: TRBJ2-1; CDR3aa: CASSPSPGLAGGTSYNEQFF
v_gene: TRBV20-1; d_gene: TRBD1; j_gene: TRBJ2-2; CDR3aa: CSARVPRQGPGELFF
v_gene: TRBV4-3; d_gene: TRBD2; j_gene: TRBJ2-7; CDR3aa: CASSQGLLAGGEQYF
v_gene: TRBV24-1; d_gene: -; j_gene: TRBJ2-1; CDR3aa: CATSENTNEQFF
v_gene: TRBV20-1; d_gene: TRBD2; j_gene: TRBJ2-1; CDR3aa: CSARDRLAGVSEQFF
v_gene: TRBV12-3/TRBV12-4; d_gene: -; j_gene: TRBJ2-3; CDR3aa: CASSLRPQGLGDTQYF
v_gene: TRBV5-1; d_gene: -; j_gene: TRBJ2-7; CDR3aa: CASSGLTASYEQYF
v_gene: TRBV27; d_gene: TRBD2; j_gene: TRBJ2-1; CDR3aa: CASSPVRQAGVIQFF
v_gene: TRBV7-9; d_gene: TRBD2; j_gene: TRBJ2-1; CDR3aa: CASSPRETYNEQFF
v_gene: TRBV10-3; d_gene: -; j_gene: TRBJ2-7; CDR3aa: CAIATDSYEQYF
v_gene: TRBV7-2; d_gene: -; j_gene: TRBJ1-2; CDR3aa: CASSEWGNGYGYTF
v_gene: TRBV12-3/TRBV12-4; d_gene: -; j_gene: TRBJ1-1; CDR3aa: CASSFGGMTNTEAFF
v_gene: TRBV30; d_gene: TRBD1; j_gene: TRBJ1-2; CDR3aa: CAWRTGGRLDGYTF
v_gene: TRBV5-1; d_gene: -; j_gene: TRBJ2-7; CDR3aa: CASSWASSVKISYEQYF
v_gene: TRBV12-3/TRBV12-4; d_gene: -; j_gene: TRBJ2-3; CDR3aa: CASSRGLLPRTDTQYF
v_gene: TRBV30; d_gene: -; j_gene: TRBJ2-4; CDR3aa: CAWSGGGPLNIQYF
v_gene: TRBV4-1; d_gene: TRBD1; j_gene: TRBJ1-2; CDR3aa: CASSLPGQGFYGYTF
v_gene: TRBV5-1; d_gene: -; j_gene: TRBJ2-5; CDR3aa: CASSLGGKSTDNEQYF
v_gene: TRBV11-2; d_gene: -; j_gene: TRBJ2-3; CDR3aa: CASSTGLLITTDTQYF
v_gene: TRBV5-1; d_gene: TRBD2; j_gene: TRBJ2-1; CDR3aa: CASSSIPSLAGRGINEQFF
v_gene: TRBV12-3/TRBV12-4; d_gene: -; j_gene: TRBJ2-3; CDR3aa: CASRASADMQYF
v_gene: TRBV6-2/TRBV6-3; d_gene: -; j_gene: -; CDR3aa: CASSPPRLEQYF
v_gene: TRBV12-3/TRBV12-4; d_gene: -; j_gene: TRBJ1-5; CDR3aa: CASQQLSNQPQHF
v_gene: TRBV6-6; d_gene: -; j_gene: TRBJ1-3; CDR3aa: CASGFVSGNTIYF
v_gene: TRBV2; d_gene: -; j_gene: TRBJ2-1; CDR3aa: CASSVYEQFF
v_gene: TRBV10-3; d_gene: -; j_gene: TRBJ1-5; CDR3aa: CATGNQGNQPQHF
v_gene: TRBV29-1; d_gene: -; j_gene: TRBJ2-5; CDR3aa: CSVEYRLYNEQYF